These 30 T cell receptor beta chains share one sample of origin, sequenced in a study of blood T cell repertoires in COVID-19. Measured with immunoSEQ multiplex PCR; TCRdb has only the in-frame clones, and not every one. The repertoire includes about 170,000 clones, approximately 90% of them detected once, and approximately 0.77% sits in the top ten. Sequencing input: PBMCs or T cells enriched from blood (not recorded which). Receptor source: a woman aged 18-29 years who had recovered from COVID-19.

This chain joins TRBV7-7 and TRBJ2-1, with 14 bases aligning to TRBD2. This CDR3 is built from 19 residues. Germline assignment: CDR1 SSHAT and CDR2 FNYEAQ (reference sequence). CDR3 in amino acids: CALRAGTSGSSGSYNEQFF. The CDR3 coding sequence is TGTGCTTTAAGAGCCGGGACTAGCGGGAGTAGTGGCTCCTACAATGAGCAGTTCTTC. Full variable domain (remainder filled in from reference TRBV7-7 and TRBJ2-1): GAGVSQSPRYKVTKRGQDVTLRCDPISSHATLYWYQQALGQGPEFLTYFNYEAQPDKSGLPSDRFSAERPEGSISTLTIQRTEQRDSAMYRCALRAGTSGSSGSYNEQFFGPGTRLTVL.

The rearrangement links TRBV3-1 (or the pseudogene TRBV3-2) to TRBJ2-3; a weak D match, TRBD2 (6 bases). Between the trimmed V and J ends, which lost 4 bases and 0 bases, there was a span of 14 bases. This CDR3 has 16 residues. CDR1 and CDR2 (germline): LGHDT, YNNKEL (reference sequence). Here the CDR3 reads CASSRRGVRSTDTQYF. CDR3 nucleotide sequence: TGTGCCAGCAGCCGGCGCGGGGTACGGAGCACAGATACGCAGTATTTT.

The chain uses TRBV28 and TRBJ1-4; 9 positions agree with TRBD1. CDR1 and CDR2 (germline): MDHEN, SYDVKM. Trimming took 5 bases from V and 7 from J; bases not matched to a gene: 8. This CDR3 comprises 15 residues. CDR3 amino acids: CASSKRDRAGEKLFF. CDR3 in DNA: TGTGCCAGCAGTAAAAGGGACAGGGCCGGTGAAAAACTGTTTTTT. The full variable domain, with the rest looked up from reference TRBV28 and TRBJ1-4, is DVKVTQSSRYLVKRTGEKVFLECVQDMDHENMFWYRQDPGLGLRLIYFSYDVKMKEKGDIPEGYSVSREKKERFSLILESASTNQTSMYLCASSKRDRAGEKLFFGSGTQLSVL.

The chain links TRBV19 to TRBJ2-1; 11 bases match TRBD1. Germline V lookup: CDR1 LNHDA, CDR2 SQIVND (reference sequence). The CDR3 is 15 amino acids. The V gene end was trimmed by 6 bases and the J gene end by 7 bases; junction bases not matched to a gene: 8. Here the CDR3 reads CASRPRTGGLNEQFF. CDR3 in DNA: TGTGCCAGTAGACCCCGGACAGGGGGCCTAAATGAGCAGTTCTTC.

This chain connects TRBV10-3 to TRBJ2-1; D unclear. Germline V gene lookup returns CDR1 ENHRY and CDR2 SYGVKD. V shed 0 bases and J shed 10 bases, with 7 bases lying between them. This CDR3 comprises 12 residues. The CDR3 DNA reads TGTGCCATCAGTGAGTCGGCATACGAGCAGTTCTTC. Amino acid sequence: CAISESAYEQFF.

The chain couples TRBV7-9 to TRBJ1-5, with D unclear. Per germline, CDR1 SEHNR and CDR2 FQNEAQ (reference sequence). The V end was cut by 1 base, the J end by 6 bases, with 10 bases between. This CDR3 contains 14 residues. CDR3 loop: CASSLGSVGQPQHF. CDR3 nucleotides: TGTGCCAGCAGCTTAGGGTCAGTTGGTCAGCCCCAGCATTTT.

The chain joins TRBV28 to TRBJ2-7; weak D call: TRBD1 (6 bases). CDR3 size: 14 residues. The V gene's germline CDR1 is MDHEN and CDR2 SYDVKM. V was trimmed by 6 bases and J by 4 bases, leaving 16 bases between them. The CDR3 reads CASRPAGVSYEQYF. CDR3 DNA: TGTGCCAGCAGACCCGCAGGGGTTAGTTACGAGCAGTACTTC.

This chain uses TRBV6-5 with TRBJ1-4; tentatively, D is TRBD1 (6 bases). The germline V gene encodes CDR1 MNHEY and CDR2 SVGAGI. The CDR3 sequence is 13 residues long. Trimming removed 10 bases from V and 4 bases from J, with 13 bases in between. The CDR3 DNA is TGTGCCACTTCCCGGGACATTAATGAAAAACTGTTTTTT. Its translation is CATSRDINEKLFF.

DNA for the CDR3: TGTGCCAGCAACGAAACCCACCGGGACAATCAGTATGGCTACACCTTC. Protein sequence: CASNETHRDNQYGYTF. V gene TRBV5-4 combines with J gene TRBJ1-2, with D tentatively TRBD1 (6 bases). With 6 bases removed from V and 5 bases from J, the gap between germline ends came to 23 bases. There are 16 residues in the CDR3. Germline V gene sequence: CDR1 SGHNT, CDR2 YYREEE (reference sequence).

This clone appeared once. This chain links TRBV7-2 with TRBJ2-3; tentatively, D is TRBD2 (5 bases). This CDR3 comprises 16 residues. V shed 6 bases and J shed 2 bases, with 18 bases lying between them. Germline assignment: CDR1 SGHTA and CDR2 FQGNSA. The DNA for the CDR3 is TGTGCCAGCAGGATTGAGGGTCAGCAGACCACAGATACGCAGTATTTT. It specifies CASRIEGQQTTDTQYF.

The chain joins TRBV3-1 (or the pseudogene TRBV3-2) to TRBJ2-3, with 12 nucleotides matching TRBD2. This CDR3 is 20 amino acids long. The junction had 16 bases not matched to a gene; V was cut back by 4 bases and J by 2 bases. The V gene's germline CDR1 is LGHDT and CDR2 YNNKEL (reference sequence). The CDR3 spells CASSLTPPRLAGGATDTQYF. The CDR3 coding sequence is TGTGCCAGCAGCCTGACACCCCCAAGGCTAGCGGGAGGGGCCACAGATACGCAGTATTTT.

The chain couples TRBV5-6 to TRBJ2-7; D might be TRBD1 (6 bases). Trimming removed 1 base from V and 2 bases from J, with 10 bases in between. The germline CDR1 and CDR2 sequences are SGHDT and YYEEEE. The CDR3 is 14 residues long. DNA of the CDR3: TGTGCCAGCAGCTTGTACGACAGGCCCTACGAGCAGTACTTC. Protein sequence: CASSLYDRPYEQYF.

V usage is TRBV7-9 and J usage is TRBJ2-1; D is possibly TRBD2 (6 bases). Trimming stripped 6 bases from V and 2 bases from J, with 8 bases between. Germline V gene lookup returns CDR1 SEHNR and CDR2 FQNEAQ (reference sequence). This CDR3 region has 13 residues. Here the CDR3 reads CASSAGTYNEQFF. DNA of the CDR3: TGTGCCAGCAGTGCGGGGACCTACAATGAGCAGTTCTTC.

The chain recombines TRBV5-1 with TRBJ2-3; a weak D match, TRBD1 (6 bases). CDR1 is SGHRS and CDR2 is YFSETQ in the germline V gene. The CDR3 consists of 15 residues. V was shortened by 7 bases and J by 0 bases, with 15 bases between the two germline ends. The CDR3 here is CASSVGTFSTDTQYF. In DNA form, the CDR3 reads TGCGCCAGCTCAGTAGGGACATTCAGCACAGATACGCAGTATTTT.

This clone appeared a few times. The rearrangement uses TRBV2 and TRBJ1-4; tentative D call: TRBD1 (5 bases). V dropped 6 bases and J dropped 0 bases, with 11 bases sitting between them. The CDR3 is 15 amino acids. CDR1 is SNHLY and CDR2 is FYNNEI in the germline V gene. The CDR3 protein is CASRADSATNEKLFF. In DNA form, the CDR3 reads TGTGCCAGCAGGGCCGACAGTGCAACTAATGAAAAACTGTTTTTT.

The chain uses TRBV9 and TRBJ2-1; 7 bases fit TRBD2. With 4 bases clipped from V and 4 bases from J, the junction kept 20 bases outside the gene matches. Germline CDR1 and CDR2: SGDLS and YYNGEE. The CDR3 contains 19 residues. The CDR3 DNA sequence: TGTGCCAGCAGCTTGGCCCCACTTCTGGCGGGAGCGTCATACAATGAGCAGTTCTTC. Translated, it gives CASSLAPLLAGASYNEQFF.

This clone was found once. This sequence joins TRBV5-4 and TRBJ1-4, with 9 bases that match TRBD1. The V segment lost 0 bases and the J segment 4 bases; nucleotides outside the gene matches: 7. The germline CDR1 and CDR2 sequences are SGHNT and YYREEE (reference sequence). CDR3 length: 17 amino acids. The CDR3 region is CASSLEGGQGGNEKLFF. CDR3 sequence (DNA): TGTGCCAGCAGCTTGGAAGGGGGACAGGGAGGTAATGAAAAACTGTTTTTT.

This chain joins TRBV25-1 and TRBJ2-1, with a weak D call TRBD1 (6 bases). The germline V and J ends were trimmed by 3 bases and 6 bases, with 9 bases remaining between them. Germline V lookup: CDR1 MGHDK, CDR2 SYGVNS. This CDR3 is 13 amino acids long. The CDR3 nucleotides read TGTGCCAGCAGTGAGACCAGGGGCAATGAGCAGTTCTTC. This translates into CASSETRGNEQFF. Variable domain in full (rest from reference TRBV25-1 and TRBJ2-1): EADIYQTPRYLVIGTGKKITLECSQTMGHDKMYWYQQDPGMELHLIHYSYGVNSTEKGDLSSESTVSRIRTEHFPLTLESARPSHTSQYLCASSETRGNEQFFGPGTRLTVL.

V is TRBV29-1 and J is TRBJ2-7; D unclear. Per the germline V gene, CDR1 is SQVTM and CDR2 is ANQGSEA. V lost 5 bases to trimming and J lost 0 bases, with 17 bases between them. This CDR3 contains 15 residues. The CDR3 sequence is CSVTTSTRSSYEQYF. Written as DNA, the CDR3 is TGCAGCGTTACTACTTCTACCCGAAGCTCCTACGAGCAGTACTTC.

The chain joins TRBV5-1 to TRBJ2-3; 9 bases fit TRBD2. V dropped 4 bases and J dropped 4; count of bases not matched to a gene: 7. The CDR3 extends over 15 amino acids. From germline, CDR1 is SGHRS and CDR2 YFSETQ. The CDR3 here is CASSQTSGTSDTQYF. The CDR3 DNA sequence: TGCGCCAGCAGCCAGACTAGCGGAACTTCAGATACGCAGTATTTT.

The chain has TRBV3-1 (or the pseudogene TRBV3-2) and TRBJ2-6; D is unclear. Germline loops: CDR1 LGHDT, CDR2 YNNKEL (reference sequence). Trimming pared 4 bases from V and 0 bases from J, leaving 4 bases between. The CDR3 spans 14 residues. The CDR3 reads CASSRVSGANVLTF. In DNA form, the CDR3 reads TGTGCCAGCAGCCGCGTCTCTGGGGCCAACGTCCTGACTTTC.

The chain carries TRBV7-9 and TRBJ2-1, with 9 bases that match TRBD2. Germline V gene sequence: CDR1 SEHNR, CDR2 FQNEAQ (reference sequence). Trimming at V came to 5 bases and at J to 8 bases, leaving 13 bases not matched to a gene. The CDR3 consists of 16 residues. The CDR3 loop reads CASSGLLAGGPDEQFF. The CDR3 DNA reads TGTGCCAGCAGCGGCCTCCTGGCGGGAGGGCCCGATGAGCAGTTCTTC.

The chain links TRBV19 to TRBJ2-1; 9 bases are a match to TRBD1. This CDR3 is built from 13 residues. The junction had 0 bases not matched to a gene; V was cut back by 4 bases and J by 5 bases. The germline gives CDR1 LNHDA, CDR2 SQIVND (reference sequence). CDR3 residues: CASSRDRDNEQFF. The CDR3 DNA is TGTGCCAGTAGTAGGGACAGGGACAATGAGCAGTTCTTC.

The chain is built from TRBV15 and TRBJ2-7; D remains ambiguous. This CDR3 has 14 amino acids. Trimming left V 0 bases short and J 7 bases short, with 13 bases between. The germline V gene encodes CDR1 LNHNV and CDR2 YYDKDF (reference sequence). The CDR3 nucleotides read TGTGCCACCAGCAGAGATCAAGCTACGTCGGAGCAGTACTTC. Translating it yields CATSRDQATSEQYF.

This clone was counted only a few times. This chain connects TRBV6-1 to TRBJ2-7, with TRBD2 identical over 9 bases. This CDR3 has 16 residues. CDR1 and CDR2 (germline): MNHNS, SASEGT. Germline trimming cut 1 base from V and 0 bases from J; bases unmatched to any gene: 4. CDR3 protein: CASSEGLAVSSYEQYF. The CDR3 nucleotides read TGTGCCAGCAGTGAAGGACTAGCGGTGAGCTCCTACGAGCAGTACTTC.

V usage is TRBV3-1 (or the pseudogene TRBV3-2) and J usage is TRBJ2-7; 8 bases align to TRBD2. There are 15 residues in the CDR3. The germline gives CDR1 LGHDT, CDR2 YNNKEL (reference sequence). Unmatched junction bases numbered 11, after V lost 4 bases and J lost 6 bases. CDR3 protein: CASSPVGGLVGEQYF. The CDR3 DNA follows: TGTGCCAGCAGCCCAGTGGGGGGACTAGTCGGCGAGCAGTACTTC.

The CDR3 DNA is TGTGCCAGCAGCCTCCGGGAACAGCCTTCCTACGAGCAGTACTTC. It yields the protein CASSLREQPSYEQYF. The rearrangement joins TRBV7-9 to TRBJ2-7; maybe TRBD2 (5 bases). Germline V gene data show CDR1 as SEHNR and CDR2 as FQNEAQ (reference sequence). Trimming took off 5 bases at V and 1 base at J, with 15 bases between the two ends. The CDR3 consists of 15 residues.

The CDR3 is CASSLVEAFF. The CDR3, as DNA: TGTGCCAGCAGTCTAGTCGAAGCTTTCTTT. The rearrangement uses TRBV28 and TRBJ1-1; no definite D call. Trimming pared 5 bases from V and 8 bases from J, leaving 6 bases between. The CDR3 covers 10 residues. The V gene's germline CDR1 is MDHEN and CDR2 SYDVKM.

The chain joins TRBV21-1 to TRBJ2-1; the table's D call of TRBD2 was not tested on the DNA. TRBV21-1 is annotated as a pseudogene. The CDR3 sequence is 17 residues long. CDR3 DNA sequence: TGTGCCAGCAGCAAAGATGCGACTACCTTTTCCTACAATGAGCAGTTCTTC. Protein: CASSKDATTFSYNEQFF.

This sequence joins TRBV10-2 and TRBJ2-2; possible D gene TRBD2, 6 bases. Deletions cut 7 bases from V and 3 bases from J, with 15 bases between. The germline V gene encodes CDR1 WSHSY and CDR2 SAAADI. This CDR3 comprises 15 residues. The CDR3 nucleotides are TGCGCCAGCAAGTGGCGGGGAGACTACACCGGGGAGCTGTTTTTT. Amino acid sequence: CASKWRGDYTGELFF.